The 2 T cell receptor beta chains below were found in one sample sequenced in a study of T cell responses to AZD1222 COVID-19 vaccine. The protocol was immunoSEQ multiplex PCR, while the TCRdb copy is restricted to in-frame clones and leaves out a portion. Here the sample spans around 120,000 clones, approximately 92% being singletons. Specimen: peripheral blood, collected 28 days after the second AZD1222 dose. The source is an adult who received the AZD1222 COVID-19 vaccine.

V and J are TRBV6-5 and TRBJ2-7, with D maybe TRBD1 (6 bases). The CDR3 extends over 15 amino acids. The germline V gene has CDR1 MNHEY and CDR2 SVGAGI. V lost 2 bases, J lost 2 bases, and 13 bases lay in between. The DNA of the CDR3 is TGTGCCAGCAGTTACGGGGGCAGGGAGACCTACGAGCAGTACTTC. This gives the protein CASSYGGRETYEQYF.

The rearrangement links TRBV7-9 to TRBJ2-7; D gene uncertain. From germline, CDR1 is SEHNR and CDR2 FQNEAQ (reference sequence). Trimming took 5 bases from V and 3 from J, leaving 14 bases between them. CDR3 length: 14 residues. The CDR3 spells CASSPPARDYEQYF. The CDR3 DNA is TGTGCCAGCAGCCCCCCCGCTAGGGACTACGAGCAGTACTTC.